This is a list of T cell receptor beta chains from one sample in a study of CD8 T cells in Susac syndrome. TCRdb analysed the immunoSEQ multiplex PCR reads with MiXCR anew, one entry per CDR3 protein. The table includes some 190,000 distinct CDR3 sequences, roughly 94% detected once. The sequenced material came from CD4+ T cells from PBMCs. These receptor sequences come from a human donor in good health. Each CDR3 is given with its conserved first and last residue. The D gene is left open where the match is weak. Rows give clone size only sometimes, using once, few, many, or a class for an expanded clone.

clone_size j_call v_call d_call cdr3_nt cdr3_aa
. TRBJ2-7 TRBV11-1 . TGTGCCAGCAGCTTAGCCAGGACAGCTTACTACGAGCAGTACTTC CASSLARTAYYEQYF
. TRBJ1-4 TRBV29-1 . TGCAGCGTTGAATGGCAGGGTCGTGAAAAACTGTTTTTT CSVEWQGREKLFF
. TRBJ1-2 TRBV3-1 . TGTGCCAGCAGCCAAGGGTACTATGGCTACACCTTC CASSQGYYGYTF
. TRBJ1-4 TRBV30 . TGTGCCTGGAGCCCGGACAGAACCGAAAAACTGTTTTTT CAWSPDRTEKLFF
. TRBJ2-1 TRBV6-6 . TGTGCCAGCAGACGTACCCCTGGTGAGCAGTTCTTC CASRRTPGEQFF
. TRBJ2-5 TRBV7-2 TRBD2 TGTGCCAGCGGGAGGGACGGGGAGACCCAGTACTTC CASGRDGETQYF
once TRBJ1-5 TRBV12-3/TRBV12-4 TRBD1 TGTGCCAGCAGCCCCGGGACAGGGCCTCAGCCCCAGCATTTT CASSPGTGPQPQHF
. TRBJ1-1 TRBV20-1 . TGCAGTGCTAGTTGGGAGGCTGGTGAAGCTTTCTTT CSASWEAGEAFF
once TRBJ1-1 TRBV19 . TGTGCCAGTAGTATACGGACGGCAATAGGCGAAGCTTTCTTT CASSIRTAIGEAFF
. TRBJ2-1 TRBV7-2 TRBD2 TGTGCCAGCAGCCTAAGAGCGGGAGGCTCCTACAATGAGCAGTTCTTC CASSLRAGGSYNEQFF
. TRBJ2-7 TRBV27 TRBD2 TGTGCCAGCAGTCTAACGACTAGCGGGTTGAGGGAGCAGTACTTC CASSLTTSGLREQYF
. TRBJ2-3 TRBV30 . TGTGCCTGGAGTGTATCTTCCACAGATACGCAGTATTTT CAWSVSSTDTQYF
. TRBJ2-3 TRBV2 TRBD2 TGTGCCAGCAGTGTAGCGGGAGCTACGACAGATACGCAGTATTTT CASSVAGATTDTQYF
. TRBJ2-5 TRBV5-1 . TGCGCCAGCAGCTTGGGCGGGTCAGAGACCCAGTACTTC CASSLGGSETQYF
. TRBJ2-7 TRBV5-1 . TGCGCCAGCAGCTTCTTCGCTACTCGTGCGGGATACGAGCAGTACTTC CASSFFATRAGYEQYF
. TRBJ1-1 TRBV20-1 . TGCAGTGCTAGAGTGGTTTTAGAGATGAACACTGAAGCTTTCTTT CSARVVLEMNTEAFF
. TRBJ2-1 TRBV20-1 TRBD2 TGCAGTGCTACCACAAGACTAGCGGGAGGTTACAATGAGCAGTTCTTC CSATTRLAGGYNEQFF
. TRBJ1-2 TRBV29-1 . TGCAGCGTTGAAGGGATCCAGGGAATCTATGGCTACACCTTC CSVEGIQGIYGYTF
. TRBJ2-3 TRBV21-1 . TGTGCCAGCAGCAAAGTCGGGAGCACAGATACGCAGTATTTT CASSKVGSTDTQYF
. TRBJ1-5 TRBV28 TRBD1 TGTGCCAGCAGTCGGGACAGGCAACAGCCCCAGCATTTT CASSRDRQQPQHF
. TRBJ2-2 TRBV25-1 TRBD1 TGTGCCAGCACAGGCAGGGGGTATGTCACCGGGGAGCTGTTTTTT CASTGRGYVTGELFF
. TRBJ2-6 TRBV5-6 . TGTGCCAGCAGGCGGGCTGCCCCAGGTTTCTCTGGGGCCAACGTCCTGACTTTC CASRRAAPGFSGANVLTF
. TRBJ2-1 TRBV7-9 TRBD2 TGTGCCAGCAGCTTCGGCGGGAGCGGCAATGAGCAGTTCTTC CASSFGGSGNEQFF
. TRBJ2-1 TRBV10-3 TRBD2 TGTGCCATCAGTGGGTCTAGCGGGAACCACAATGAGCAGTTCTTC CAISGSSGNHNEQFF
. TRBJ1-2 TRBV9 . TGTGCCAGCAGCGCACAGTCAGGGGTCTCTGGCTACACCTTC CASSAQSGVSGYTF
. TRBJ2-1 TRBV5-4 TRBD2 TGTGCCAGCAGCGAGAGGTTACTAGCGCTCAATGAGCAGTTCTTC CASSERLLALNEQFF
. TRBJ2-7 TRBV12-3/TRBV12-4 . TGTGCCAGCAGTAACATGTACGAGCAGTACTTC CASSNMYEQYF
. TRBJ2-5 TRBV27 . TGTGCCAGCAGCGAGGCCCCCTTTGAGACCCAGTACTTC CASSEAPFETQYF
. TRBJ2-1 TRBV4-3 TRBD2 TGCGCCAGCAGCCAAGAGAGACTAGCCAATGAGCAGTTCTTC CASSQERLANEQFF
. TRBJ2-1 TRBV29-1 . TGCAGCGTTGATCGGGGTCGTGGTGTCTTC CSVDRGRGVF